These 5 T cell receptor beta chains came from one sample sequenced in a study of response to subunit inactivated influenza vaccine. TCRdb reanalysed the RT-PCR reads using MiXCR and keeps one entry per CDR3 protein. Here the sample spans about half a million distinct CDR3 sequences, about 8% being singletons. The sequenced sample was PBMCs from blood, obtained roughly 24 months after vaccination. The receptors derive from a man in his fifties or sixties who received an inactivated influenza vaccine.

In DNA form, the CDR3 reads TGTGCCAGCAGTGAAGACAGGTACCAAGAGACCCAGTACTTC. Translated, it gives CASSEDRYQETQYF. The rearrangement uses TRBV2 and TRBJ2-5; weak D call: TRBD1 (5 bases). Per the germline V gene, CDR1 is SNHLY and CDR2 is FYNNEI. Trimming removed 1 base at V and 0 bases at J, with 6 bases between. The CDR3 length is 14 residues.

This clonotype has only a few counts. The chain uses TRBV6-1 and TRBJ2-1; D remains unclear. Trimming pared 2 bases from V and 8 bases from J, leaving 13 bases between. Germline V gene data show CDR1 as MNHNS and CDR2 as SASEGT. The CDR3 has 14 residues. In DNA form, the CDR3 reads TGTGCCAGCAGTGAAAGGCGCCATTCGGATGAGCAGTTCTTC. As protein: CASSERRHSDEQFF.

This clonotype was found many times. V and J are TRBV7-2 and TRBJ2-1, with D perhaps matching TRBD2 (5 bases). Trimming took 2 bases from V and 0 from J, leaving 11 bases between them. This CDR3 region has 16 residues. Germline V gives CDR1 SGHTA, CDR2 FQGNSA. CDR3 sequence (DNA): TGTGCCAGCAGCTTATTGGAGAGGGCCTCCTACAATGAGCAGTTCTTC. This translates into CASSLLERASYNEQFF.

CDR3 in DNA: TGCAGTGCTAGGACTAGCGGGGGCCCTCGACTTGCTTACAATGAGCAGTTCTTC. This encodes CSARTSGGPRLAYNEQFF. This chain uses TRBV20-1 with TRBJ2-1; 12 nucleotides match TRBD2. Per the germline V gene, CDR1 is DFQATT and CDR2 is SNEGSKA (reference sequence). This CDR3 is built from 18 residues. V trimming: 3 bases; J trimming: 4 bases; junction bases outside the gene matches: 13.

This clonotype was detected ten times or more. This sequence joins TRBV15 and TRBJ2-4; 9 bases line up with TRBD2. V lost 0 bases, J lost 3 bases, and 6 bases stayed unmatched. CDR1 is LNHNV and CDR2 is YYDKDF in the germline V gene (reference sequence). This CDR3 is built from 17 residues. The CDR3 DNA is TGTGCCACCAGCAGAGATCTCGTTAGCGGGAGCAAAAACATTCAGTACTTC. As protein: CATSRDLVSGSKNIQYF.